Listed below are T cell receptor beta chains from one sample, sequenced in a study of regulatory T cells in long-lasting Graves disease. TCRdb reanalysed the multiplex PCR reads using MiXCR and keeps one entry per CDR3 protein. The repertoire holds a few hundred thousand distinct CDR3 sequences, with about 25% as singletons. Specimen: peripheral blood mononuclear cells (PBMCs), collected when the disease was refractory, from a patient treated with antithyroid drugs. The receptor source for this set is a female donor with Graves disease. Both conserved end residues are part of each CDR3. Each record gives: D gene, V gene, CDR3 length, clone size, J gene, CDR3 DNA, CDR3 protein. The D gene is left open where the match is weak. Some rows mark clone size as missing; the rest say once, few, many or name a class of expanded clone.

NA,TRBV6-1,12,NA,TRBJ1-1,TGTGCCAGCAGACCACTGGGCACTGAAGCTTTCTTT,CASRPLGTEAFF
NA,TRBV28,16,many,TRBJ1-2,TGTGCCAGCAGCTACCCGGGGGAGGGGCCATCCTATGGCTACACCTTC,CASSYPGEGPSYGYTF
NA,TRBV19,13,few,TRBJ1-5,TGTGCCAGTAGCGCCCTCAAGAATCAGCCCCAGCATTTT,CASSALKNQPQHF
TRBD2,TRBV6-1,16,NA,TRBJ2-7,TGTGCCAGCAGGGGGAAAGGGACTAGCGGGTCATACGAGCAGTACTTC,CASRGKGTSGSYEQYF
TRBD1,TRBV12-3/TRBV12-4,17,many,TRBJ2-6,TGTGCCAGCAGTCCGCGGGACAGGCCCTCTGGGGCCAACGTCCTGACTTTC,CASSPRDRPSGANVLTF
NA,TRBV6-4,13,NA,TRBJ1-1,TGTGCCAGCAGTGACTCGCAAGAGAGTGAGGCTTTCTTT,CASSDSQESEAFF
TRBD1,TRBV19,15,NA,TRBJ1-5,TGTGCCAGTAGTAGAGGGGGCCATAGCAATCAGCCCCAGCATTTT,CASSRGGHSNQPQHF
TRBD2,TRBV7-2,15,many,TRBJ2-7,TGTGCCAGCAGCTTAGGAGCGGGGTACTCCTACGAGCAGTACTTC,CASSLGAGYSYEQYF
NA,TRBV5-1,13,NA,TRBJ1-2,TGCGCCAGCAGCCCCGACAGCGAATGGGGCTACACCTTC,CASSPDSEWGYTF
TRBD2,TRBV7-2,15,few,TRBJ2-7,TGTGCCAGCAGCTTACCTCTAGCGGGAGCGAACGAGCAGTACTTC,CASSLPLAGANEQYF
NA,TRBV5-8,13,NA,TRBJ2-7,TGTGCCAGCAGCTGGAGACCCCTAGACGAGCAGTACTTC,CASSWRPLDEQYF
TRBD1,TRBV11-2,14,many,TRBJ2-5,TGTGCCAGCAGCTCACAGGGGGCTGAAGAGACCCAGTACTTC,CASSSQGAEETQYF
TRBD1,TRBV7-9,16,NA,TRBJ1-1,TGTGCCAGCAGCTTATATTCGGGACAGGGGAACACTGAAGCTTTCTTT,CASSLYSGQGNTEAFF
TRBD1,TRBV2,17,many,TRBJ2-7,TGTGCCAGCAGTGAATCGATGCTTCGGGACAGGCCCTACGAGCAGTACTTC,CASSESMLRDRPYEQYF
TRBD1,TRBV28,16,NA,TRBJ1-2,TGTGCCAGCAGTATCCCCGGGACAGCCCCCCACTATGGCTACACCTTC,CASSIPGTAPHYGYTF
NA,TRBV20-1,13,few,TRBJ1-1,TGCAGTGCTAGTTACAGGGTAAACACTGAAGCTTTCTTT,CSASYRVNTEAFF
NA,TRBV5-1,13,few,TRBJ2-5,TGCGCCAGCAGCCCCAGCGGAAAAGAGACCCAGTACTTC,CASSPSGKETQYF
TRBD2,TRBV29-1,17,many,TRBJ2-2,TGCAGCGTTGTGACTAGCGGTACAGCCCGGAACACCGGGGAGCTGTTTTTT,CSVVTSGTARNTGELFF
NA,TRBV7-2,14,many,TRBJ1-4,TGTGCCAGCAGCCCCTGGACGGAAAATGAAAAACTGTTTTTT,CASSPWTENEKLFF
NA,TRBV5-1,17,many,TRBJ2-7,TGCGCCAGCAGCCGGAAGGTCACAGCGGCCGAAACCTACGAGCAGTACTTC,CASSRKVTAAETYEQYF
NA,TRBV24-1,14,many,TRBJ1-2,TGTGCCACCAGTGACCACGGATCTAACTATGGCTACACCTTC,CATSDHGSNYGYTF
TRBD1,TRBV11-2,15,NA,TRBJ1-6,TGTGCCAGCAGCTCCGGGACAGGGGCCGGGTCACCCCTCCACTTT,CASSSGTGAGSPLHF
NA,TRBV18,14,few,TRBJ1-1,TGTGCCAGCTCTACGGTGCCTGGGGACACTGAAGCTTTCTTT,CASSTVPGDTEAFF
NA,TRBV7-3,13,NA,TRBJ2-5,TGTGCCAGCAGCTTAGGGGAGTGGGGGACCCAGTACTTC,CASSLGEWGTQYF
NA,TRBV6-1,13,NA,TRBJ2-2,TGTGCCACCAGCGGGCCGAACACCGGGGAGCTGTTTTTT,CATSGPNTGELFF
NA,TRBV7-8,14,many,TRBJ1-5,TGTGCCAGCAGCTTTTCGGATGGCAATCAGCCCCAGCATTTT,CASSFSDGNQPQHF
TRBD1,TRBV11-2,15,NA,TRBJ2-7,TGTGCCAGCAGGGACGGGACAGGGGGTTCCTACGAGCAGTACTTC,CASRDGTGGSYEQYF
NA,TRBV28,17,many,TRBJ2-5,TGTGCCAGCAGGCCTCGCGGGGTGGGTAACCGAAAAGAGACCCAGTACTTC,CASRPRGVGNRKETQYF
NA,TRBV30,11,few,TRBJ1-1,TGTGCAGGGGAATCGAACACTGAAGCTTTCTTT,CAGESNTEAFF
TRBD2,TRBV7-2,16,many,TRBJ2-7,TGTGCCAGCAGCTTGGCCGGGACTAGCGGGAGACACGAGCAGTACTTC,CASSLAGTSGRHEQYF
NA,TRBV19,15,many,TRBJ2-4,TGTGCCAGTAGTATAGTCCCAGACAGGTCACACATTCAGTACTTC,CASSIVPDRSHIQYF
TRBD2,TRBV20-1,16,NA,TRBJ2-1,TGCAGTGCTACGGGACTAGCGGGAGGGCTAGGCAATGAGCAGTTCTTC,CSATGLAGGLGNEQFF